Detailed here is one T cell receptor beta chain. The antigen is not known. TCRdb reanalysed the reads using MiXCR and keeps one entry per CDR3 protein. This table has about 830,000 distinct CDR3 sequences, around a third appearing once. CDR3 length equals 16 residues. CDR1 MDHEN and CDR2 SYDVKM come from the germline V gene. Trimming cost V 2 bases and J 2 bases; bases outside gene matches: 9. This sample is drawn from a study of T cell repertoires in cytomegalovirus infection. Points from the study as a whole: Cumulated frequencies of public TCR beta families served to identify carriers of CMV plus the relevant HLA.

This chain joins TRBV28 and TRBJ2-7; TRBD2 agrees at 7 bases. This specimen was cultured CD8+ T cells from PBMCs, taken from culture after CMV antigen stimulation. The TCR was taken from a human donor in good health (CMV status not recorded). Some clones in this sample may be carry-over from other donors' samples. As DNA, the CDR3 is TGTGCCAGCAGTTTAAAGCGGGGTTGGGACCCCTACGAGCAGTACGTC. Translation: CASSLKRGWDPYEQYV.